This T cell receptor beta chain is drawn from a study of control samples from healthy donors and cancer patients. The CDR3 sequence is 16 residues long. CDR1 is MNHNS and CDR2 is SASEGT in the germline V gene. Trimming stripped 1 base from V and 3 bases from J, with 15 bases between. Clones were sequenced by immunoSEQ multiplex PCR, and TCRdb holds only the in-frame ones, with some missing. The repertoire has 130,000 or so clones, roughly 90% of them found once; the top ten carry 40%. This chain connects TRBV6-1 to TRBJ1-2; D may be TRBD1 (5 bases). Sequencing was carried out using blood. This receptor was obtained from a man aged 45 to 65 in good health. The CDR3 bases are TGTGCCAGCAGTGAAGACCTGGGGGACGGCGACTATGGCTACACCTTC. Its translation: CASSEDLGDGDYGYTF.